The entry below describes one TCR beta chain. The V and J ends lost 9 bases and 0 bases respectively, with 15 bases between them. From germline, CDR1 is MNHNY and CDR2 SVGAGI (reference sequence). CDR3 length: 15 residues. This entry comes from a study of blood T cell repertoires in COVID-19. Study in general: Sites across the United States, Italy and Spain contributed samples from acute and convalescent COVID-19. Sources were T cells, B-cell-depleted T cells, or PBMCs; the material itself was cDNA or gDNA.

Source study methods: Cell counts per sample came from amplifying reference gene primers. The data were produced by immunoSEQ multiplex PCR, yet TCRdb's version contains in-frame clones alone and is incomplete. That table furnishes V, J and clone size, whereas the DNA furnished D and trimming. Of about 110,000 clones listed, more than 80% are singletons. The clonotype originates from a man aged 40-49 years with active or convalescent COVID-19. Sequencing was performed on peripheral blood. The rearrangement joins TRBV6-6 to TRBJ1-3; a weak D match, TRBD1 (6 bases). The CDR3 DNA reads TGTGCCAGTCTGACATTACAGGGCTCTGGAAACACCATATATTTT. It specifies CASLTLQGSGNTIYF.